This TCR beta chain was observed in a study of T-cell memory formation after mild COVID-19 (dated by TCRdb to the early 2020s). In terms of the full investigation: TCR sequence clusters from the two donors were found to be largely donor specific. Two young, previously healthy adult volunteers, one female and one male, were included in the cohort. In two donors, T-cell clones that expanded and contracted after mild COVID-19 were followed by sequencing TCRalpha and TCRbeta repertoires longitudinally.

Points the paper makes about the study in general: SARS-CoV-2 specificity of the second-wave clones peaking on day 37 was not confirmed. Contracting CD4+ clones turned up mainly in the CM and EM memory subsets, whereas EMRA was where CD8+ clones were enriched. The study included only two mild cases, and larger cohorts that include severe cases with pre-infection samples were judged to be necessary. Clones contracting from day 15 to 85 had balanced CD4/CD8 phenotypes, while a second wave expanding from day 15 to 37 was biased towards CD4+. Some responding clones were found in pre-infection memory, which suggests that pre-existing cross-reactive memory T cells took part in the SARS-CoV-2 response.

Ficoll-Paque density gradient centrifugation was used to isolate PBMCs. The instrument was an Illumina NovaSeq 6000. Using 5'RACE with constant-segment primers, TCRalpha and TCRbeta cDNA libraries were constructed, with sample barcodes and unique molecular identifiers added in the process. Trizol reagent was used to extract RNA from every sample. The libraries were amplified in two PCR steps, and the second step added a second sample barcode and Illumina TruSeq adapters. Sequencing of the libraries was done on an Illumina NovaSeq, producing 2 x 150 bp paired-end reads. As for how the authors treated the data: Reads were demultiplexed and collapsed into UMI-guided consensus sequences with migec v1.2.7. With mixcr v2.1.11, UMI consensuses were aligned to TRA and TRB V and J templates and assembled into clonotypes. Expanded or contracted clonotypes were those called significant by both edgeR and NoisET, with noise models trained on biological replicates. For edgeR calls, the cutoffs were a false discovery rate-adjusted p below 0.01 and a log2 fold-change threshold of 1. As an exploratory analysis of dynamics, PCA with hierarchical clustering was applied to max-normalized trajectories of the 1000 most abundant clonotypes. Separately sequenced CD4+ and CD8+ repertoires were used to assign the CD4 or CD8 phenotype of responding clones. TCRdb reanalyzed the raw reads on its own, using fastp at Q25 for trimming and MiXCR for clone calling, and kept in-frame beta chains. Records with the same CDR3 protein are collapsed into one entry carrying the most frequent genes and DNA. The V and J calls, along with clone size, are taken from TCRdb and not from the paper's own processing. For this sample the table gives roughly 52,000 distinct CDR3 sequences, of which approximately 7.6% were detected only once. The biggest ten clones account for approximately 1.5% of the sample.

Points on this clonotype: Its specific antigen is unknown. No qualities accompany the bases; no much larger clone lies one base away.

Inclusive of the bounding cysteine and phenylalanine, the CDR3 is 14 residues long. The kept DNA is CDR3 alone, 42 bases in frame from the first base. Trimming takes 5 bases from V and 1 base from J, and the germline ends sit 7 bases apart. Reading the germline V gene gives CDR1 SGHRS and CDR2 YFSETQ. Sequenced: PBMCs or a T cell subset sorted from them (not recorded which). This sequence was found in a young man who had mild COVID-19 (a few samples of this study predate the infection). The sample titles of this study are shuffled in the database, so cell type and time point are left out; the donor was told from shared clones. The chain employs TRBV5-1 and TRBJ2-6, with the D gene call left open. DNA sequence: TGCGCCAGCAGTGAGAGGTCTGGGGCCAACGTCCTGACTTTC. Its protein is CASSERSGANVLTF.